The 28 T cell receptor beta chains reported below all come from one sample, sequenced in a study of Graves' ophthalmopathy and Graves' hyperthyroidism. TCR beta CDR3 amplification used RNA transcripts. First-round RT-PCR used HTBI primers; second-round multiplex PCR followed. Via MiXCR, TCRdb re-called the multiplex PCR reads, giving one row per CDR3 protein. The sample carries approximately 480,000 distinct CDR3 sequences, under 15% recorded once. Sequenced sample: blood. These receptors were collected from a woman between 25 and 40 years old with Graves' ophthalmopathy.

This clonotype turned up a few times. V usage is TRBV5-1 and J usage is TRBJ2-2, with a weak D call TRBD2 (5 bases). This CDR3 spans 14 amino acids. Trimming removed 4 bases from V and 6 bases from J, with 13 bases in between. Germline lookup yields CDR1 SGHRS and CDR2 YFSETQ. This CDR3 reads CASSPYVGAGELFF. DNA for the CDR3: TGCGCCAGCAGCCCGTATGTCGGGGCCGGGGAGCTGTTTTTT.

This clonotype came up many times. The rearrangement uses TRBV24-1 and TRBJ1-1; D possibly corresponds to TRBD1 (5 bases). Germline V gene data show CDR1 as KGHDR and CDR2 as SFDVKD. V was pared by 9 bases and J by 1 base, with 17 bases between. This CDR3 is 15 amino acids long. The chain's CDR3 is CATRPQGRQNTEAFF. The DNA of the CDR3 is TGTGCCACCCGACCCCAGGGCAGGCAGAACACTGAAGCTTTCTTT.

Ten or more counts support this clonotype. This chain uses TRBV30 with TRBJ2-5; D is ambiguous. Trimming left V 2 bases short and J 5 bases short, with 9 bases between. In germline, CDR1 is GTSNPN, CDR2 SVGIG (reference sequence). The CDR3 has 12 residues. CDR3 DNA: TGTGCCTGGAGTCCACACTGGGAGACCCAGTACTTC. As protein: CAWSPHWETQYF.

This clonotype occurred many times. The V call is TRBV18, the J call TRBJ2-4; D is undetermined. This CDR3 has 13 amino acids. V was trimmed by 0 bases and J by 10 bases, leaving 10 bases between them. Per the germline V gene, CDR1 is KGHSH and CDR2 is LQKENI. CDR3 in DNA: TGTGCCAGCTCACCACCTGGTTCCCGAATTCAGTACTTC. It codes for CASSPPGSRIQYF.

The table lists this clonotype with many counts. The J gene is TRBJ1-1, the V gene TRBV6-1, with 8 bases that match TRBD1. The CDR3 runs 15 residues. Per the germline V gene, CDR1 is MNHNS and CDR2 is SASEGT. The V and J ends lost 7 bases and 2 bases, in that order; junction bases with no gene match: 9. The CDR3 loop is CASTQDAGGNTEAFF. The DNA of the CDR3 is TGTGCCAGCACCCAAGACGCAGGGGGCAACACTGAAGCTTTCTTT.

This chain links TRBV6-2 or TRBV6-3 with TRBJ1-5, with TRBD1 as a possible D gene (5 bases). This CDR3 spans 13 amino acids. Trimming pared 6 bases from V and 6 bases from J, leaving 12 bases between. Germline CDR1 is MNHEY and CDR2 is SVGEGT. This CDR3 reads CASSPAGVQPQHF. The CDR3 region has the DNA TGTGCCAGCAGCCCCGCGGGGGTTCAGCCCCAGCATTTT.

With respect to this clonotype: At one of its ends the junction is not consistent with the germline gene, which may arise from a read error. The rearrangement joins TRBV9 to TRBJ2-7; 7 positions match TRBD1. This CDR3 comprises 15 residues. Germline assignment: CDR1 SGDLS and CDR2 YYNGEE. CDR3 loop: CARSVRQGIGYEQYF. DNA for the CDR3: TGTGCCCGCAGCGTAAGACAGGGAATAGGTTACGAGCAGTACTTC.

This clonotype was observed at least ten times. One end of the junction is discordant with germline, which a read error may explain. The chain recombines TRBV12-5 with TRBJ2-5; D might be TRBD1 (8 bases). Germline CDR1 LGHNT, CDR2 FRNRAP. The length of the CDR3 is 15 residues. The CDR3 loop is CTSGRHRGGSETQYF. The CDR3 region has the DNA TGTACTAGTGGTCGCCACAGGGGGGGATCAGAGACCCAGTACTTC.

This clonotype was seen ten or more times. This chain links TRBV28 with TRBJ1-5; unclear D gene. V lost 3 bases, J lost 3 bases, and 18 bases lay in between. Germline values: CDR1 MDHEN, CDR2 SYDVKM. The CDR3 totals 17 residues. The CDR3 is CASSFSRKGSVNQPQHF. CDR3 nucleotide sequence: TGTGCCAGCAGTTTTTCTCGAAAGGGCTCAGTCAATCAGCCCCAGCATTTT.

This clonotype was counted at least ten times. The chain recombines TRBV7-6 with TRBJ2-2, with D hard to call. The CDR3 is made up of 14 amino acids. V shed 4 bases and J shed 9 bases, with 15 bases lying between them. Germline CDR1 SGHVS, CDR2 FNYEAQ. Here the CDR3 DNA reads TGTGCCAGCAGCTCGCCTGACGTTGGACGGGAGCTGTTTTTT. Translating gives CASSSPDVGRELFF. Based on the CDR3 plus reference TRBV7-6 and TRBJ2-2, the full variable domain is GAGVSQSPRYKVTKRGQDVALRCDPISGHVSLYWYRQALGQGPEFLTYFNYEAQQDKSGLPNDRFSAERPEGSISTLTIQRTEQRDSAMYRCASSSPDVGRELFFGEGSRLTVL.

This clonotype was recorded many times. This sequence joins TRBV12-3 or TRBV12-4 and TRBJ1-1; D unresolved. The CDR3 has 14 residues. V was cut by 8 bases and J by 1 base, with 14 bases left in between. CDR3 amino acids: CASRRRAQNTEAFF. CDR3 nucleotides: TGTGCCAGCCGGAGGAGGGCGCAGAACACTGAAGCTTTCTTT.

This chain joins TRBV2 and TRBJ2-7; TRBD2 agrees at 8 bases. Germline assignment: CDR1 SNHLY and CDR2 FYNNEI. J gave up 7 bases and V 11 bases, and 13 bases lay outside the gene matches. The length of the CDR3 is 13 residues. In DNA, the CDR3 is TGTGCCGTCAGGACTAGCTCCTACAATGAGCAGTACTTC. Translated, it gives CAVRTSSYNEQYF.

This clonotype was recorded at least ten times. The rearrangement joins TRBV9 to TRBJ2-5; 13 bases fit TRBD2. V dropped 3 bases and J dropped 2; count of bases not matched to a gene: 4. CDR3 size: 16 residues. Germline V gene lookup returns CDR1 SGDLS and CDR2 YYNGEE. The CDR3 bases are TGTGCCAGCAGCGCGCGGGGACTAGCGGGACAAGAGACCCAGTACTTC. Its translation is CASSARGLAGQETQYF.

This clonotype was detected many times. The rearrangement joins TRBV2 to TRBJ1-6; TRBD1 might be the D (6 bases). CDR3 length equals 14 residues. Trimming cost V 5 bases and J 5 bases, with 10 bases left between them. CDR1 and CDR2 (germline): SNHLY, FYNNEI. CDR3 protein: CASSTGTNNSPLHF. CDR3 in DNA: TGTGCCAGCAGTACAGGGACGAATAATTCACCCCTCCACTTT.

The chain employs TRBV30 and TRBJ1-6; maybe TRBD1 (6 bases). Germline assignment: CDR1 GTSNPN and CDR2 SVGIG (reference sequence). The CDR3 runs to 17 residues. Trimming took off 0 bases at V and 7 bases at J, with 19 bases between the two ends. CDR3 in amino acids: CAWSVRGRGNLNSPLHF. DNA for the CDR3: TGTGCCTGGAGTGTACGGGGCAGGGGAAATTTAAATTCACCCCTCCACTTT.

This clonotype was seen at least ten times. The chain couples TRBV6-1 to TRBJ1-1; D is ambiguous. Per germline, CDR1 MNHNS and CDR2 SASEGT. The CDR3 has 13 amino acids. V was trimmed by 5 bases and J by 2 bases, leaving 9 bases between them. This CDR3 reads CASSKDANTEAFF. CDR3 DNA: TGTGCCAGCAGTAAAGACGCAAACACTGAAGCTTTCTTT.

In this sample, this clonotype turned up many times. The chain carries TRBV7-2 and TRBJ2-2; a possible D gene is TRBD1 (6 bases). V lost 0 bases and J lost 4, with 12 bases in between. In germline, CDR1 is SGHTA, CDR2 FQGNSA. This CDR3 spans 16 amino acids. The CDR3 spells CASSLAGRGSTGELFF. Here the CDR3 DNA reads TGTGCCAGCAGCTTAGCGGGCAGGGGTTCCACCGGGGAGCTGTTTTTT.

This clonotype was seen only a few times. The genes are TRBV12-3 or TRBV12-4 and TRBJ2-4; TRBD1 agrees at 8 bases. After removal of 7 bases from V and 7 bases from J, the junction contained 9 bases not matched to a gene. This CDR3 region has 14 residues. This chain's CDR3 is CASKRTDRDNIQYF. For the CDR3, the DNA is TGTGCCAGCAAAAGAACGGACAGGGACAACATTCAGTACTTC.

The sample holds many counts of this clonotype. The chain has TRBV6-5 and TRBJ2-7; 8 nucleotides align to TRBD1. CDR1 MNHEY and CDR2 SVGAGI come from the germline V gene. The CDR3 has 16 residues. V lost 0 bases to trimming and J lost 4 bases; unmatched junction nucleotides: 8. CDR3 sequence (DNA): TGTGCCAGCAGTTACTCAGTTCTCGACAGGGGTTACGAGCAGTACTTC. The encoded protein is CASSYSVLDRGYEQYF.

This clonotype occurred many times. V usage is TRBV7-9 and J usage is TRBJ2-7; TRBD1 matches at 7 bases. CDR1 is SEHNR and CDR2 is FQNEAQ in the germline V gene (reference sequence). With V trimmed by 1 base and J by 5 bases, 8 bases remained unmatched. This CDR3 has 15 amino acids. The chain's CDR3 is CASSLGQGRRDEQYF. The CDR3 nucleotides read TGTGCCAGCAGCTTAGGACAGGGCAGGCGTGACGAGCAGTACTTC.

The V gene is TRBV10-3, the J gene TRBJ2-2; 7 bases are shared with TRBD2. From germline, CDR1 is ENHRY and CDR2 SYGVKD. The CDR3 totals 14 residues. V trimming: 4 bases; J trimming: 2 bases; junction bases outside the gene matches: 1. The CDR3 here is CAISAGGNTGELFF. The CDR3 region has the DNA TGTGCCATCAGTGCGGGAGGAAACACCGGGGAGCTGTTTTTT.

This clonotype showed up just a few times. The CDR3 sequence: CSVAGTSRASYEQYF. The CDR3 DNA sequence: TGCAGCGTGGCCGGGACATCCAGAGCCTCCTACGAGCAGTACTTC. V usage is TRBV29-1 and J usage is TRBJ2-7; D may be TRBD1 (6 bases). CDR1 and CDR2 from the germline V gene are SQVTM and ANQGSEA. Trimming took 6 bases from V and 0 from J, leaving 18 bases between them. The CDR3 has 15 residues.

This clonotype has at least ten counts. CDR3 in DNA: TGTGCCAGCAGCCTCAGGGGTGAGGGCTACACCTTC. It encodes CASSLRGEGYTF. This chain uses TRBV7-2 with TRBJ1-2; D possibly corresponds to TRBD1 (6 bases). Germline CDR1 reads SGHTA; CDR2 reads FQGNSA. The CDR3 is 12 amino acids. Trimming took 5 bases from V and 8 from J, leaving 12 bases between them.

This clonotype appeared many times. CDR3 in DNA: TGTGCCAGCAGCCCGACAGTAGGCGATGGCTACACCTTC. Amino acid sequence: CASSPTVGDGYTF. The chain has TRBV7-9 and TRBJ1-2; D may be TRBD1 (5 bases). Deletions cut 5 bases from V and 6 bases from J, with 13 bases between. Per the germline V gene, CDR1 is SEHNR and CDR2 is FQNEAQ (reference sequence). This CDR3 has 13 amino acids.

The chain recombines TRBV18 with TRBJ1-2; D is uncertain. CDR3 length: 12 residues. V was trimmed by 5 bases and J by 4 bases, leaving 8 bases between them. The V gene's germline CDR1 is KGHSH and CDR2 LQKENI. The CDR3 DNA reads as TGTGCCAGCTCATCCAACGGCTATGGCTACACCTTC. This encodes CASSSNGYGYTF. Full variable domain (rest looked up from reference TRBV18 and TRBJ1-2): NAGVMQNPRHLVRRRGQEARLRCSPMKGHSHVYWYRQLPEEGLKFMVYLQKENIIDESGMPKERFSAEFPKEGPSILRIQQVVRGDSAAYFCASSSNGYGYTFGSGTRLTVV.

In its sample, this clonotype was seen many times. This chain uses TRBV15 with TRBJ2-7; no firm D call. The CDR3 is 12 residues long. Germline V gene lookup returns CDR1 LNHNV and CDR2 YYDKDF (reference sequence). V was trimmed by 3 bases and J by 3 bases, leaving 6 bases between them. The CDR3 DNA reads TGTGCCACCAGCAGTAATTACTACGAGCAGTACTTC. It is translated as CATSSNYYEQYF.

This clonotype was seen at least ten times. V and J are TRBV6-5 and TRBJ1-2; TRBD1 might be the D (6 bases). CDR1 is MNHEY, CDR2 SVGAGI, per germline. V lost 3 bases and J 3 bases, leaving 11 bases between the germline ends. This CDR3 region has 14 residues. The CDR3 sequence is CASSYQRGDYGYTF. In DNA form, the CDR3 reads TGTGCCAGCAGTTATCAAAGGGGGGACTATGGCTACACCTTC.

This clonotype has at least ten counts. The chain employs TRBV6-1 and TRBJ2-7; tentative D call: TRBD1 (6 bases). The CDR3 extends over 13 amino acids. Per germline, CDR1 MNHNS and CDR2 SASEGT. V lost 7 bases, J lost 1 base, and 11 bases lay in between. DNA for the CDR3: TGTGCCAGCAACGAGGGGGAATCCTACGAGCAGTACTTC. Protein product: CASNEGESYEQYF.